Sequencing of this T cell receptor beta chain was carried out in a study of shared clonotypes between healthy human individuals. Some clones are missing from TCRdb's copy, which holds only in-frame ones; the method was immunoSEQ multiplex PCR. The sample carries about 2,200,000 clones, 93% recorded once. Terminally differentiated effector memory CD45RA+ cells were excluded from the naive CD8 cells, which were CD45RO-negative and positively selected for CCR7. Within Nashville, Tennessee resided all donors, each a Caucasian adult. V lost 6 bases and J lost 4, with 18 bases in between. The CDR3 is 15 amino acids. Germline values: CDR1 ENHRY, CDR2 SYGVKD.

This clonotype was sampled from a man between 18 and 29 years old in good health. Some clones in this sample may be carry-over from other donors' samples. Sample: naive CD8+ T cells from PBMCs. The rearrangement joins TRBV10-3 to TRBJ1-2; D uncertain. CDR3 amino acids: CAIRDTSGRIYGYTF. The CDR3 nucleotides read TGTGCCATCAGAGACACCTCAGGACGGATCTATGGCTACACCTTC.